This T cell receptor beta chain is drawn from a study of blood T cell repertoires in COVID-19. As for the study in general: Some COVID-19 samples were acute and others convalescent; all came from the United States, Italy and Spain.

Original analysis: Estimated nucleated cell counts came from reference gene primer amplification. The method was immunoSEQ multiplex PCR; TCRdb's version includes in-frame clones alone and lacks a portion of them. The DNA was the basis for D and trimming; V, J and clone size are from that table. The sample lists around 200,000 clones; 86% were seen once. The CDR3 is 15 residues long. Trimming cost V 2 bases and J 8 bases, with 18 bases left between them. Germline V lookup: CDR1 KGHSH, CDR2 LQKENI. Sequencing input: peripheral blood. This sequence was found in an elderly woman in a cohort sampled during active or convalescent COVID-19. This chain links TRBV18 with TRBJ1-2; a possible D gene is TRBD1 (5 bases). CDR3 DNA sequence: TGTGCCAGCTCACCAGCGGGGGGTGAAGCCTTCGGCTACACCTTC. It codes for CASSPAGGEAFGYTF.